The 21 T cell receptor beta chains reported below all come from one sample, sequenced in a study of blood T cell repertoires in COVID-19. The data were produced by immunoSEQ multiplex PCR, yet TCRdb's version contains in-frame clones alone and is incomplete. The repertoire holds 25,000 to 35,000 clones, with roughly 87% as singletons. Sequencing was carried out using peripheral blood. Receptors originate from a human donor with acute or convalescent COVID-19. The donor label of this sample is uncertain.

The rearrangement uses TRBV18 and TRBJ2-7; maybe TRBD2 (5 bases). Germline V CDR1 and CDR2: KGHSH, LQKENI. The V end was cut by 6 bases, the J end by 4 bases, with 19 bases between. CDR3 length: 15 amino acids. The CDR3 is CASSPGWGNQYEQYF. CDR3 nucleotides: TGTGCCAGCTCGCCGGGATGGGGAAATCAATACGAGCAGTACTTC. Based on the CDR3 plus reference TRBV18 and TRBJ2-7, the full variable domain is NAGVMQNPRHLVRRRGQEARLRCSPMKGHSHVYWYRQLPEEGLKFMVYLQKENIIDESGMPKERFSAEFPKEGPSILRIQQVVRGDSAAYFCASSPGWGNQYEQYFGPGTRLTVT.

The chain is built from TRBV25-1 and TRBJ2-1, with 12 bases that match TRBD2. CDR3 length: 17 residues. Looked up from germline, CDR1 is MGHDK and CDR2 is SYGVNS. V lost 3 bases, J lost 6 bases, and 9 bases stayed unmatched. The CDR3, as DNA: TGTGCCAGCAGTGAGGTTAAGACTAGCGGGAGTTCCAATGAGCAGTTCTTC. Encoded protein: CASSEVKTSGSSNEQFF.

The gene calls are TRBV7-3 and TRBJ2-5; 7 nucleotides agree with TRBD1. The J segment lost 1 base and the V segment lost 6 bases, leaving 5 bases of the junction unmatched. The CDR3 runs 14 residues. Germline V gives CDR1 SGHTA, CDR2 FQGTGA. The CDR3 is CASSHTGAQETQYF. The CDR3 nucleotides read TGTGCCAGCAGTCATACAGGGGCCCAAGAGACCCAGTACTTC.

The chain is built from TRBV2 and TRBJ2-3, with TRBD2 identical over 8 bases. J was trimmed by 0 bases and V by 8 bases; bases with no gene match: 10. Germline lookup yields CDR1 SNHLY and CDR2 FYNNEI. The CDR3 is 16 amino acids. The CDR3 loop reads CASSLLAATSTDTQYF. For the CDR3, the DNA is TGTGCCAGCTCATTACTAGCGGCTACCAGCACAGATACGCAGTATTTT.

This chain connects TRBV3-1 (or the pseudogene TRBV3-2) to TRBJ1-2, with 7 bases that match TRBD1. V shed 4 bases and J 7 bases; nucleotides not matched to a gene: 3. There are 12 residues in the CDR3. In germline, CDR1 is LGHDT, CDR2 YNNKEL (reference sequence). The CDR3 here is CASSRDSGGYTF. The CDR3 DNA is TGTGCCAGCAGCCGGGACAGCGGTGGCTACACCTTC.

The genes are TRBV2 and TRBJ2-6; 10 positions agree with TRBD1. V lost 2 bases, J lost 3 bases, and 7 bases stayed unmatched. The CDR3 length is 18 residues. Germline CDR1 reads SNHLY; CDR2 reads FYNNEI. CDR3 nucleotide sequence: TGTGCCAGCAGTGAACAGTGGGACAGGGGTTATGGGGCCAACGTCCTGACTTTC. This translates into CASSEQWDRGYGANVLTF.

The CDR3 DNA is TGCGCCAGCAGCATAGACCTCACTAGCGGGGGACTAGCCAAAAACATTCAGTACTTC. Residues: CASSIDLTSGGLAKNIQYF. The rearrangement links TRBV4-3 to TRBJ2-4; TRBD2 agrees at 11 bases. Germline-derived CDR1 and CDR2 are LGHNA and YSLEER. CDR3 size: 19 residues. V trimming: 5 bases; J trimming: 0 bases; junction bases outside the gene matches: 12.

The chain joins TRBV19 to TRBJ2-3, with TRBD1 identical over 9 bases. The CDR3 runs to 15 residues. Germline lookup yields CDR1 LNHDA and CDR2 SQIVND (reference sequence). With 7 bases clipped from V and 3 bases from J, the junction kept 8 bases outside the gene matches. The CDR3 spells CASMEPGQGTDTQYF. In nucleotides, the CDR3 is TGTGCCAGTATGGAGCCGGGACAGGGTACAGATACGCAGTATTTT.

The CDR3, as DNA: TGTGCCAGCAGTCTCGGGACAGTAGATACGCAGTATTTT. This gives the protein CASSLGTVDTQYF. This chain uses TRBV11-3 with TRBJ2-3, with 7 positions matching TRBD1. This CDR3 region has 13 residues. Germline-derived CDR1 and CDR2 are SGHNT and YENEEA. Trimming removed 6 bases from V and 5 bases from J; junction bases left unmatched: 5.

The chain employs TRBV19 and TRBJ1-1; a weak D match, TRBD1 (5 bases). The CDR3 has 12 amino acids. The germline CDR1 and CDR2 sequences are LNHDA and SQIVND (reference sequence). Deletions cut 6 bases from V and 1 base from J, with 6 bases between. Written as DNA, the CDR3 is TGTGCCAGTAGAAGGGGGAACACTGAAGCTTTCTTT. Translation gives CASRRGNTEAFF.

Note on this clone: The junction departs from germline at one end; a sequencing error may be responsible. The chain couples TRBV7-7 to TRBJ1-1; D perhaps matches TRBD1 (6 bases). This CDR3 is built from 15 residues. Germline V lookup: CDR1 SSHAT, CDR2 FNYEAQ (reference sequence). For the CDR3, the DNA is TGTGCTAGCAGCTTAGTAGGGGGGGGTAGGGCTGAAGCTTTCTTT. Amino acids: CASSLVGGGRAEAFF.

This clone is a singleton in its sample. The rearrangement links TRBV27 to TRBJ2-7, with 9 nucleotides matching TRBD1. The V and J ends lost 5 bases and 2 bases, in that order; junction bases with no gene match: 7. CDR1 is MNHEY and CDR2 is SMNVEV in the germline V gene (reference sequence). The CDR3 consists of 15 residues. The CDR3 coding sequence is TGTGCCAGCAGTCCCGACTGGACAGGGGCCTACGAGCAGTACTTC. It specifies CASSPDWTGAYEQYF.

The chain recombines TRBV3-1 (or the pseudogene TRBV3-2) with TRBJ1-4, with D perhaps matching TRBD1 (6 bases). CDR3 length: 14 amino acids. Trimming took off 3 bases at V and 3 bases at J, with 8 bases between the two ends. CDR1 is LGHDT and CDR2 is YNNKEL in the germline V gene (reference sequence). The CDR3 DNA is TGTGCCAGCAGCCACAGGGGCTCTAATGAAAAACTGTTTTTT. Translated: CASSHRGSNEKLFF.

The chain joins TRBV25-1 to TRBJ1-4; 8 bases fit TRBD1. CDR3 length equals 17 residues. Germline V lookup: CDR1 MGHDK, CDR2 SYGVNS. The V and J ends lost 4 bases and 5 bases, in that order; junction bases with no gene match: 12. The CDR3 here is CASSVRTRTGWNEKLFF. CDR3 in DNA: TGTGCCAGCAGTGTGAGGACGCGGACAGGGTGGAATGAAAAACTGTTTTTT.

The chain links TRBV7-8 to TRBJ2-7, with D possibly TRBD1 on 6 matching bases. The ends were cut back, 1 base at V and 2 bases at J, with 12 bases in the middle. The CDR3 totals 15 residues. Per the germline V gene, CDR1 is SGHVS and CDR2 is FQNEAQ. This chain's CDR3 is CASSLGSQGPYEQYV. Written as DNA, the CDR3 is TGTGCCAGCAGCTTAGGATCACAGGGTCCCTACGAGCAGTACGTC.

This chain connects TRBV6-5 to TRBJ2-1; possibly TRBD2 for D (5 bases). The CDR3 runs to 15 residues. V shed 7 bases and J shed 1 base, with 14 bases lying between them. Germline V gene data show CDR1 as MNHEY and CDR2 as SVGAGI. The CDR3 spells CASTVLGKSYNEQFF. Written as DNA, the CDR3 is TGTGCCAGCACCGTACTAGGAAAGTCCTACAATGAGCAGTTCTTC.

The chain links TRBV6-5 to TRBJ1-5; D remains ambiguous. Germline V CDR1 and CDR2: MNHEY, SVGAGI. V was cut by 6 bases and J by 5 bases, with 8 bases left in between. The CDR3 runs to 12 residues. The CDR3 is CASSRGDQPQHF. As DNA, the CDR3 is TGTGCCAGCAGCCGCGGGGATCAGCCCCAGCATTTT.

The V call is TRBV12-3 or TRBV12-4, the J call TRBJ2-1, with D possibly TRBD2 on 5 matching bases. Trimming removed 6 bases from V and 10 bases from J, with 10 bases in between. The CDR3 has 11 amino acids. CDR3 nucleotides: TGTGCCAGCAGCTCCCGCGGGGAGCAGTTCTTC. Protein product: CASSSRGEQFF.

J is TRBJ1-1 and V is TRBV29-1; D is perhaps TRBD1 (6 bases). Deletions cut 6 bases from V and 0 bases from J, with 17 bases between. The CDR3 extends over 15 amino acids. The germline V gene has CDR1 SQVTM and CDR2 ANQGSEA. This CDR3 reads CSVHRVSSMNTEAFF. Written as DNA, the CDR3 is TGCAGCGTCCACAGGGTTAGCAGCATGAACACTGAAGCTTTCTTT.

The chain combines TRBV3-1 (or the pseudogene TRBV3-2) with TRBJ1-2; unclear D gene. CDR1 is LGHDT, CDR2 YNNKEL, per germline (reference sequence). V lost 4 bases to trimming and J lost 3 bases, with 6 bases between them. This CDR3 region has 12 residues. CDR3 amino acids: CASSPSHYGYTF. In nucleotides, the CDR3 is TGTGCCAGCAGCCCGTCCCACTATGGCTACACCTTC.

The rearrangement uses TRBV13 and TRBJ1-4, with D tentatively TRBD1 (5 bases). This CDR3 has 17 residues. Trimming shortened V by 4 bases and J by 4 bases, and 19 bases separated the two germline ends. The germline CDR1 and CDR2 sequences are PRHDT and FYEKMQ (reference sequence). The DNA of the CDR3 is TGTGCCAGCAGCTACCGGGCCAGGGCGTTGAGTAATGAAAAACTGTTTTTT. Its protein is CASSYRARALSNEKLFF.